This T cell receptor beta chain appears in the sequencing data of a study of spatial heterogeneity in lung cancer (dated by TCRdb to between 2019 and 2020). Describing the broader study: More beta-chain than alpha-chain transcripts were consistently detected, likely reflecting higher beta-chain transcript abundance. TCR repertoire features were related to nonsynonymous mutation counts determined by whole-exome sequencing of tumor tissue. Both alpha and beta chains were TCR-sequenced in around 220 tumor regions, approximately 67 matched nontumor lung samples and 45 to 60 PBMC samples obtained at surgery. In the raw uncorrected reads, each unique combination of TCR and UMI appeared more than ten times on average. In non-small cell lung cancer, the study made a quantitative comparison of TCR alpha and beta repertoires among multiple tumor regions, matched nontumor lung and blood.

At least ten counts were recorded for this clonotype. The antigen it recognizes is unknown. Base qualities are not recorded, but no much larger clone differs from it by a single base. Points the paper makes about the study in general: Confirming at a functional level the hypothesis that regional TCRs recognize regional mutations was considered to require additional single-cell paired TCR alpha and beta sequencing.

To prepare the library, 5' RACE was applied. Sequencer: NextSeq 500. To allow correction of PCR and sequencing errors, the TCR library protocol tagged every TCR cDNA molecule with a unique molecular identifier. As for how the authors treated the data: TCR identification, UMI-based error correction and CDR3 extraction were all carried out with Decombinator tools. Expanded TCRs were defined as those above a frequency of 2 per 1,000, corresponding to the top 1% of the tumor frequency distribution. Each repertoire was subsampled 100 times to 5,000 TCRs, after which Renyi diversity was computed with the R vegan package. CDR3 similarity networks were built from amino acid triplet string-kernel similarity, with CDR3s being connected when pairwise similarity was above 0.82. TCRdb reprocessing: public reads trimmed at Q25 with fastp, clones called with MiXCR, in-frame beta chains kept. Under each unique CDR3 protein, matching rows form one entry showing the most common genes and DNA. For this entry, the V and J calls and clone size follow TCRdb and not the study's own pipeline. The sample contains some 6,900 distinct CDR3 sequences, around 4.3% of them found a single time. Clones ranked in the top ten supply 20% to 25% of the sample.

The sample's time point label, in plain terms: sample taken at primary tumor resection. For TCR sequencing, whole RNA was extracted from tumor and nontumor lung tissue, or from cryopreserved PBMC samples, and no cell sorting was done. The donors were about 65 patients from the lung TRACERx cohort who had early-stage, untreated non-small cell lung cancer. Only patients for whom sufficient RNA was available from at least two tumor regions were selected for TCR sequencing. Before selection, tumor and adjacent nontumor lung specimens were reviewed by a lung pathologist. The material sequenced was normal lung tissue next to the tumor, taken at surgery. This clonotype was obtained from a female donor with early-stage non-small cell lung cancer.

The DNA is as follows: TGCAGTGCTAGACTTATTAACTATGGCTACACCTTC. It translates as CSARLINYGYTF. The rearrangement joined TRBV20-1 to TRBJ1-2; the D gene is unclear. The CDR3, from cysteine to phenylalanine, totals 12 residues. The DNA shown is the 36-base CDR3, in frame from base 1. V and J lose 2 bases and 1 base, and a span of 5 bases separates them. Looking up the germline V gene (reference sequence) yields CDR1 DFQATT and CDR2 SNEGSKA.